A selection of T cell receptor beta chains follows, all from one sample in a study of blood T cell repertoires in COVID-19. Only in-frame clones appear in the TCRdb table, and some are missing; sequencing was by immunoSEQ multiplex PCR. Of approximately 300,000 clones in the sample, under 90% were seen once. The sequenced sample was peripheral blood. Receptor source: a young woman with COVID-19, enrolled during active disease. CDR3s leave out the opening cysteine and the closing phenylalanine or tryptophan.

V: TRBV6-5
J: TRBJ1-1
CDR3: ASSYTGAEAF

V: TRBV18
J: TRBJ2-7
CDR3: ASSPAGTGEGEQY

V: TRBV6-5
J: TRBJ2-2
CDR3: ASRETGESGELF

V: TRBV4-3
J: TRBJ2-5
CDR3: ASSQAPRGAGGETQY

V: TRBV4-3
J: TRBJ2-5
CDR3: ASSQELAGEETQY

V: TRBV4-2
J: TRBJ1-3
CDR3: ASSQEGGGNTIY

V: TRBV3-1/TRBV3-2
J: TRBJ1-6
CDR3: ASSQGPGYNSPLH

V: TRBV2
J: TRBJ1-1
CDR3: ASSGEGRGWTEAF

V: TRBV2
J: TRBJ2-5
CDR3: ASSSRGQRAETQY

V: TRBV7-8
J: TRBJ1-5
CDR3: ASSRTGTGGSQPQH

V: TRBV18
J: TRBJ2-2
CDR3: ASSPWTASNTGELF

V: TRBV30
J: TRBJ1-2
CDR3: AWSVGLLGYGYT

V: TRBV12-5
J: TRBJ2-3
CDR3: ASGLVQSTDTQY

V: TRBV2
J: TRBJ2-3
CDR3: ASSERQIGTQY

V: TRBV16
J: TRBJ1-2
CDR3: ASSQPGGGYGYT

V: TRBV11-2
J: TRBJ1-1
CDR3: ASSPGRRTEAF

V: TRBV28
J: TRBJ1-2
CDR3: ASRGTGGSYGYT

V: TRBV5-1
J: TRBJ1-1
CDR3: ASSPKSGQLNTEAF

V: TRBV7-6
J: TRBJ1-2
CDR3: ASAANYGYT

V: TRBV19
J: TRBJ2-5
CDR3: ASSISSGGQETQY

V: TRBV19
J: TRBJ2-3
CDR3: ASSGTSGGFTDTQY

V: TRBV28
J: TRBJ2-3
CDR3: ASSLGPSTDTQY

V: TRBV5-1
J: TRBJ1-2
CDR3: ASSLWDRDYGYT

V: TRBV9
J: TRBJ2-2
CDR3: ASRRGGQSTGELF

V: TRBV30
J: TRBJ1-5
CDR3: AWSVRGSYQPQH

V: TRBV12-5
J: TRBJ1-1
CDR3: ASGFGGDTEAF

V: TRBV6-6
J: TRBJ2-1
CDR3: ASRYGSLSSYNEQF

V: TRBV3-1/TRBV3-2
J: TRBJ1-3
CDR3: ASSQQGAGNTIY

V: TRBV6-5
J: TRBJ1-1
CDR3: ASSYQSGTEAF

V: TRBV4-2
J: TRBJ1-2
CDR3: ASSQETGGNYGYT

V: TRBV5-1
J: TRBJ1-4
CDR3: ASTRSGGDEKLF

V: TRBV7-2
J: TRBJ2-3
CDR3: ASSRGRRGIFSDTQY

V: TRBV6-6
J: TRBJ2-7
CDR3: ASSGSGRSEQY

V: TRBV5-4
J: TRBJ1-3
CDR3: ASSFDRGRGV

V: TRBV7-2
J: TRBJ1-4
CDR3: ASSLRGQGIEKLF

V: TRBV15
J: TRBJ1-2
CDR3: ATSRTAGLNYGYT

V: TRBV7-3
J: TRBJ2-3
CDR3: ASSARGGALDTQY

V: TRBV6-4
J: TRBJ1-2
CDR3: ASSRDRGQSYGYT

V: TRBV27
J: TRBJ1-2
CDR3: ASRQGTNYGYT

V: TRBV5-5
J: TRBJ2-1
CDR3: ASSLGRDINEQF

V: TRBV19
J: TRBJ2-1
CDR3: ASSLWGSSYNEQF

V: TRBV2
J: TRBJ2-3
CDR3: ASRWHTDTQY

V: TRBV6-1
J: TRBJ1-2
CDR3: ASSDVVRTYGYT

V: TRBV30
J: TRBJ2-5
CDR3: AWSSNRGETQY

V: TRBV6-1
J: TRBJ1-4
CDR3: ASSESIGGDEKLF

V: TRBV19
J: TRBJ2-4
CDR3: ASPPQQGAKNIQY

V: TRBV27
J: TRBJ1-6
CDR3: ASSLVGGFAYNSPLH

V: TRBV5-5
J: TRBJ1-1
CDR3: ASSPSVTEAF

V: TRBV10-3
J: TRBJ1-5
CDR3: AISEDRGGQPQH

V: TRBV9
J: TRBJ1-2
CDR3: ASSEPGTGFYGYT

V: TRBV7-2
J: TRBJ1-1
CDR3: ASRGRMEAF

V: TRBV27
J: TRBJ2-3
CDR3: ASSLVGWGTSTDTQY

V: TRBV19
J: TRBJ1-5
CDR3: ASSNFDTNQPQH

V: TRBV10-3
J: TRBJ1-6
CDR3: AISGVAGERSPLH

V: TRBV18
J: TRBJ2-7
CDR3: ASSPEGAKQY

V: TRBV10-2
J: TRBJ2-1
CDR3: ASSGGGQYNEQF

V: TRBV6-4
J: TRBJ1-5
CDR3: ASSAPLWPNQPQH

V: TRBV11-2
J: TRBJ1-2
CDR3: ASSSSKGQNYGYT

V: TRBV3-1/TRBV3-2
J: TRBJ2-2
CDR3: ASSQGKGKTGELF

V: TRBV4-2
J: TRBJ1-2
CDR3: ASSHWGGEDGYT